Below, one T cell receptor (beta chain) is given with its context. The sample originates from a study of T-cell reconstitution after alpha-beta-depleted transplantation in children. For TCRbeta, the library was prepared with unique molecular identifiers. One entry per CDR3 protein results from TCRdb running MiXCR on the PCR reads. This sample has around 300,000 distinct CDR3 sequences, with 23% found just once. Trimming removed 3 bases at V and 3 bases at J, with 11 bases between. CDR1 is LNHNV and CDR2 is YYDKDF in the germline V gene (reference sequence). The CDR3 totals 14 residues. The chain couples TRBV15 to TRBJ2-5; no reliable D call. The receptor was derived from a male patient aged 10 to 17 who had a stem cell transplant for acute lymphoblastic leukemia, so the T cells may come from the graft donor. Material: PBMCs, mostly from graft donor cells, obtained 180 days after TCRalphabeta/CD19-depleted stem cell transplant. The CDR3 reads CATSSSSREETQYF. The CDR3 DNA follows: TGTGCCACCAGCAGCAGCTCCCGGGAAGAGACCCAGTACTTC.